The text below deals with one TCR beta chain. Its antigen is as yet unknown. The data derive from a study of beta chain features in type 1 diabetes. Isolated RNA was reverse transcribed in full, so expressed TCRB transcripts were sequenced. The repertoire was sequenced with immunoSEQ multiplex PCR; TCRdb's copy has only in-frame clones and lacks some. Of approximately 140,000 clones listed, about 50% were seen once; the top ten hold around 0.43%. Losses at the gene ends were 3 bases for V and 3 bases for J; bases not matched to a gene: 5. The CDR3 spans 14 residues. From germline, CDR1 is MDHEN and CDR2 SYDVKM. Study-level findings and limits: Patients with Type 1 diabetes showed moderately but significantly shorter TCRB CDR3s in all four CD4+ subsets. Whether HLA type influences TCRB rearrangement remained unresolved here.

Sequencing used Tregs from blood. The chain is built from TRBV28 and TRBJ2-7; 7 bases agree with TRBD2. This clonotype originated in a young man in good health. The CDR3 is CASSFVTSIYEQYF. CDR3 DNA sequence: TGTGCCAGCAGTTTTGTGACTAGCATCTACGAGCAGTACTTC.